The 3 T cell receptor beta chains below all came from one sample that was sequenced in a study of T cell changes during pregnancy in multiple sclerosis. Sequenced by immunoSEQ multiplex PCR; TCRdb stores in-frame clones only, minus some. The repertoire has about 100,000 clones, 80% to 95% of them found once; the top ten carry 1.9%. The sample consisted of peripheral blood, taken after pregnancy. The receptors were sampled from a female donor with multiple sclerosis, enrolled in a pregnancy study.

The CDR3 protein is CASSLLRGGLSYNEQFF. The CDR3 DNA sequence: TGTGCCAGCAGCCTCCTTCGGGGGGGATTGTCCTACAATGAGCAGTTCTTC. The chain has TRBV14 and TRBJ2-1; TRBD2 agrees at 8 bases. CDR1 and CDR2 (germline): SGHDN, FVKESK. V dropped 4 bases and J dropped 1; count of bases not matched to a gene: 9. This CDR3 is 17 amino acids long.

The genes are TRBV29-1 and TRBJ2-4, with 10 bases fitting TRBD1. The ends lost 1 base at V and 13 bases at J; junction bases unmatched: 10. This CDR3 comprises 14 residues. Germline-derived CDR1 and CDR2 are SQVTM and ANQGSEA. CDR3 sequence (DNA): TGCAGCGTTGAAGGATCCGGACAGGGGGATCCCCAGTACTTC. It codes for CSVEGSGQGDPQYF.

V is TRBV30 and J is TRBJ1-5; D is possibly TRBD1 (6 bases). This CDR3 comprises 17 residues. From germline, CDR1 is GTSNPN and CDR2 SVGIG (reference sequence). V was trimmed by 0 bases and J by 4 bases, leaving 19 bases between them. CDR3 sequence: CAWSVGQGFGSNQPQHF. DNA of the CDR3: TGTGCCTGGAGTGTAGGCCAGGGGTTCGGGTCGAATCAGCCCCAGCATTTT.